This is a list of T cell receptor beta chains from one sample in a study of T cell changes during pregnancy in multiple sclerosis. The method was immunoSEQ multiplex PCR; TCRdb's version includes in-frame clones alone and lacks a portion of them. The repertoire holds about 38,000 clones, with nearly 90% as singletons. The sample was CD4+ T cells from peripheral blood mononuclear cells, taken in the second trimester of pregnancy. The receptors originated from a female donor with multiple sclerosis, enrolled in a pregnancy study. CDR3s include the opening cysteine and the closing phenylalanine or tryptophan. D genes are given only for firm matches. Clone size, where shown, is once, few, many, or a class for clones that have expanded.

clone_size d_call j_call v_call cdr3_aa cdr3_nt
- TRBD2 TRBJ2-1 TRBV7-2 CASSLALAGGYNEQFF TGTGCCAGCAGCTTAGCGCTAGCGGGGGGCTACAATGAGCAGTTCTTC
once TRBD1 TRBJ2-1 TRBV19 CASSSTGRINNEQFF TGTGCCAGTAGTTCGACAGGGAGAATCAACAATGAGCAGTTCTTC
- TRBD2 TRBJ2-2 TRBV6-4 CASGGLAGGFANTGELFF TGTGCCAGCGGCGGCTTAGCGGGAGGGTTCGCGAACACCGGGGAGCTGTTTTTT
- TRBD1 TRBJ2-5 TRBV7-9 CASSWWGDRVRETQYF TGTGCCAGCAGCTGGTGGGGGGACAGGGTGCGGGAGACCCAGTACTTC
- - TRBJ2-1 TRBV5-1 CASSLPSGPPTYNEQFF TGCGCCAGCAGTCTGCCCAGCGGACCCCCCACCTACAATGAGCAGTTCTTC
- TRBD1 TRBJ2-1 TRBV7-2 CASSPGGQGANEQFF TGTGCCAGCAGCCCTGGGGGACAGGGCGCGAATGAGCAGTTCTTC
- TRBD2 TRBJ2-1 TRBV7-3 CASSPLAGGVNEQFF TGTGCCAGCAGCCCACTAGCGGGAGGGGTAAATGAGCAGTTCTTC
- - TRBJ2-7 TRBV5-6 CASSFNYEQYF TGTGCCAGCAGCTTTAACTACGAGCAGTACTTC
- - TRBJ1-3 TRBV19 CASSITGLSGNTIYF TGTGCCAGTAGTATCACAGGCCTCTCTGGAAACACCATATATTTT
- - TRBJ1-2 TRBV15 CATSRVSADTKNGYTF TGTGCCACCAGCAGGGTTTCGGCGGACACGAAGAATGGCTACACCTTC
- - TRBJ1-2 TRBV7-2 CASSFKGELSYTF TGTGCCAGCAGCTTTAAGGGGGAATTGAGCTACACCTTC
few TRBD1 TRBJ1-1 TRBV19 CASTDRGWTEAFF TGTGCCAGTACGGACAGGGGATGGACTGAAGCTTTCTTT
- TRBD2 TRBJ2-3 TRBV7-2 CASSSLAGGTSDTQYF TGTGCCAGCAGCTCCCTAGCGGGAGGGACGTCAGATACGCAGTATTTT
- TRBD1 TRBJ1-6 TRBV30 CAWSVVKGASNSPLHF TGTGCCTGGAGTGTAGTGAAGGGGGCCAGTAATTCACCCCTCCACTTT
- - TRBJ1-4 TRBV7-2 CASSLDWTTGEKLFF TGTGCCAGCAGCTTAGATTGGACCACAGGGGAAAAACTGTTTTTT
- - TRBJ2-1 TRBV6-1 CASRLRGGNLPEQFF TGTGCCAGCAGGTTGCGGGGCGGGAATCTACCTGAGCAGTTCTTC
- TRBD1 TRBJ1-1 TRBV7-2 CASSPRTGRNTEAFF TGTGCCAGCAGCCCCCGGACAGGGAGGAACACTGAAGCTTTCTTT
- - TRBJ2-1 TRBV5-5 CASSLGGREQFF TGTGCCAGCAGCTTGGGCGGTAGGGAGCAGTTCTTC
- TRBD1 TRBJ1-1 TRBV5-1 CASSGDRTVNTEAFF TGCGCCAGCAGCGGGGACAGGACAGTGAACACTGAAGCTTTCTTT
- - TRBJ2-5 TRBV6-5 CASSNPGEVGETQYF TGTGCCAGCAGTAATCCGGGAGAGGTAGGGGAGACCCAGTACTTC
- TRBD2 TRBJ2-1 TRBV18 CASSPPFTSERYNEQFF TGTGCCAGCTCACCACCGTTCACTAGCGAACGGTACAATGAGCAGTTCTTC
few - TRBJ1-1 TRBV11-2 CASSLARTANTEAFF TGTGCCAGCAGCTTAGCTAGGACAGCGAACACTGAAGCTTTCTTT
- TRBD2 TRBJ2-4 TRBV11-2 CASSLSRGGAKNIQYF TGTGCCAGCAGCTTATCACGGGGGGGAGCCAAAAACATTCAGTACTTC
- TRBD1 TRBJ1-2 TRBV10-3 CAITGTGGGYTF TGTGCCATCACAGGGACAGGGGGTGGCTACACCTTC
- - TRBJ1-5 TRBV28 CASSPPGYSNQPQHF TGTGCCAGCAGTCCCCCAGGGTATAGCAATCAGCCCCAGCATTTT
- - TRBJ2-7 TRBV28 CSTARADYEQYF TGTTCAACCGCGCGGGCAGACTACGAGCAGTACTTC
- - TRBJ2-5 TRBV28 CACSTEETQYF TGTGCCTGCTCAACAGAAGAGACCCAGTACTTC
- TRBD2 TRBJ2-1 TRBV7-9 CASSSRLAGGPYNEQFF TGTGCCAGCAGCTCCAGACTAGCGGGAGGGCCCTACAATGAGCAGTTCTTC
- TRBD2 TRBJ2-1 TRBV19 CASALLSGKGNEQFF TGTGCCAGTGCCCTCCTTAGCGGGAAAGGCAATGAGCAGTTCTTC
- TRBD1 TRBJ1-4 TRBV28 CASRQGAANEKLFF TGTGCCAGCAGACAGGGGGCCGCTAATGAAAAACTGTTTTTT
few TRBD2 TRBJ2-1 TRBV5-4 CASRTWTSGGDYNEQFF TGTGCCAGCAGGACGTGGACTAGCGGGGGTGACTACAATGAGCAGTTCTTC
- - TRBJ1-1 TRBV27 CASSLGDNPRYEAFF TGTGCCAGCAGTTTAGGGGACAACCCTCGGTACGAAGCTTTCTTT
- TRBD2 TRBJ2-2 TRBV7-2 CASSGTSGRNTGELFF TGTGCCAGCAGCGGAACTAGCGGGAGAAACACCGGGGAGCTGTTTTTT
- - TRBJ2-7 TRBV4-3 CASSHTRVLYEQYF TGCGCCAGCAGCCATACCCGGGTCCTCTACGAGCAGTACTTC
- - TRBJ1-5 TRBV19 CASSIYLNQPQHF TGTGCCAGTAGTATTTATTTGAATCAGCCCCAGCATTTT
- TRBD1 TRBJ1-2 TRBV5-1 CASSLAILGQGQGDYGYTF TGCGCCAGCAGCTTGGCCATATTGGGACAGGGGCAAGGAGACTATGGCTACACCTTC
- - TRBJ2-5 TRBV5-1 CASSLGGQGRGETQYF TGCGCCAGCAGCTTGGGTGGTCAGGGGCGCGGAGAGACCCAGTACTTC
- TRBD2 TRBJ2-1 TRBV7-9 CASSPLRGEARSYNEQFF TGTGCCAGCAGCCCTCTCCGGGGGGAGGCAAGATCCTACAATGAGCAGTTCTTC
- TRBD2 TRBJ2-5 TRBV2 CASSGLAGAKQETQYF TGTGCCAGCAGTGGGCTAGCGGGAGCAAAACAAGAGACCCAGTACTTC
- TRBD2 TRBJ2-1 TRBV29-1 CSVEDPRTSGMVEQFF TGCAGCGTTGAAGATCCCCGGACTAGCGGGATGGTTGAGCAGTTCTTC
- - TRBJ2-7 TRBV4-1 CASSQLAVSLRQYF TGCGCCAGCAGCCAATTAGCGGTCAGTCTCCGGCAGTACTTC
- - TRBJ2-1 TRBV15 CATSRVSLLALAYNEQFF TGTGCCACCAGCAGAGTTTCTCTACTAGCTTTGGCTTACAATGAGCAGTTCTTC
- - TRBJ1-3 TRBV5-6 CASSPAGARPRNTIYF TGTGCCAGCAGCCCGGCAGGGGCTCGTCCCCGAAACACCATATATTTT
- - TRBJ1-2 TRBV7-2 CASSFRQLYGYTF TGTGCCAGCAGCTTTAGACAACTCTATGGCTACACCTTC
- TRBD2 TRBJ2-7 TRBV27 CASSSGGTAAYEQYF TGTGCCAGCAGTTCGGGGGGGACTGCCGCCTACGAGCAGTACTTC
- - TRBJ1-6 TRBV4-3 CASSQEGATGNSPLHF TGCGCCAGCAGCCAAGAAGGTGCGACAGGCAATTCACCCCTCCACTTT
- TRBD1 TRBJ1-3 TRBV30 CAWRTDRTGNTIYF TGTGCCTGGAGGACGGACAGGACTGGAAACACCATATATTTT
- TRBD2 TRBJ2-7 TRBV4-2 CASSQEPSGRAGYEQYF TGTGCCAGCAGCCAAGAACCTAGCGGGAGGGCGGGATACGAGCAGTACTTC
- - TRBJ2-5 TRBV7-9 CASSPKIRLSETQYF TGTGCCAGCAGCCCCAAGATTAGACTCTCGGAGACCCAGTACTTC
- TRBD1 TRBJ1-5 TRBV6-1 CASSAAAAGTGNNQPQHF TGTGCCAGCAGTGCGGCTGCGGCGGGGACAGGGAACAATCAGCCCCAGCATTTT